What follows are 21 T cell receptor beta chains derived from one specimen sequenced in a study of blood T cell repertoires in COVID-19. The repertoire was sequenced with immunoSEQ multiplex PCR; TCRdb's copy has only in-frame clones and lacks some. In the table there are about 140,000 clones, 80% to 90% of which are singletons. Material for sequencing was peripheral blood. Receptors were obtained from a man in his sixties with active or convalescent COVID-19.

This clone was seen a few times. This chain links TRBV24-1 with TRBJ2-1; D perhaps matches TRBD2 (5 bases). This CDR3 spans 15 amino acids. Germline CDR1 and CDR2: KGHDR and SFDVKD. Deletions cut 1 base from V and 10 bases from J, with 16 bases between. The CDR3 sequence is CATSDLSTAAWEQFF. The CDR3 coding sequence is TGTGCCACCAGTGATTTATCCACAGCGGCTTGGGAGCAGTTCTTC.

This chain uses TRBV7-2 with TRBJ2-1; tentative D call: TRBD2 (6 bases). The CDR3 is 16 amino acids. The germline V gene encodes CDR1 SGHTA and CDR2 FQGNSA. The V gene lost 1 base and the J gene lost 10 bases, with 20 bases spanning the gap. CDR3 coding DNA: TGTGCCAGCAGCTTAGACGGGGGTTCATATGTCAGGGAGCAGTTCTTC. It specifies CASSLDGGSYVREQFF.

Here the CDR3 reads CASRRGQQYYEQYF. For the CDR3, the DNA is TGCGCCAGCAGGAGGGGACAGCAATACTACGAGCAGTACTTC. The chain employs TRBV4-1 and TRBJ2-7, with TRBD1 matching 7 bases. The CDR3 totals 14 residues. Germline-derived CDR1 and CDR2 are MGHRA and YSYEKL. V lost 6 bases and J lost 3; bases outside the gene matches: 8.

J is TRBJ1-3 and V is TRBV28, with no clear D. CDR3 size: 14 residues. V was pared by 3 bases and J by 0 bases, with 6 bases between. Germline V lookup: CDR1 MDHEN, CDR2 SYDVKM. The CDR3, as DNA: TGTGCCAGCAGTTTTCTGAGCTCTGGAAACACCATATATTTT. It yields the protein CASSFLSSGNTIYF. Full variable domain (remainder filled in from reference TRBV28 and TRBJ1-3): DVKVTQSSRYLVKRTGEKVFLECVQDMDHENMFWYRQDPGLGLRLIYFSYDVKMKEKGDIPEGYSVSREKKERFSLILESASTNQTSMYLCASSFLSSGNTIYFGEGSWLTVV.

The chain is built from TRBV28 and TRBJ2-7; TRBD1 matches at 9 bases. CDR3 size: 17 residues. The germline V gene encodes CDR1 MDHEN and CDR2 SYDVKM. Losses at the gene ends were 2 bases for V and 0 bases for J; bases not matched to a gene: 8. The CDR3: CASSLMGQGLSSYEQYF. In DNA form, the CDR3 reads TGTGCCAGCAGTTTAATGGGACAGGGCCTGAGCTCCTACGAGCAGTACTTC.

This chain joins TRBV6-5 and TRBJ2-1; D is possibly TRBD2 (6 bases). V lost 7 bases and J 0 bases, leaving 13 bases between the germline ends. This CDR3 is built from 15 residues. Germline V gene lookup returns CDR1 MNHEY and CDR2 SVGAGI. As DNA, the CDR3 is TGTGCCAGCAACAGAGACGGGAGCTCCTACAATGAGCAGTTCTTC. It specifies CASNRDGSSYNEQFF.

The chain carries TRBV11-1 and TRBJ2-7; the match to TRBD1 covers 8 bases. Per germline, CDR1 SGHAT and CDR2 FQDESV (reference sequence). V lost 1 base to trimming and J lost 4 bases; unmatched junction nucleotides: 9. The CDR3 consists of 16 residues. The DNA of the CDR3 is TGTGCCAGCAGCTTAGACCCATTGGACAGGGCGTACGAGCAGTACTTC. This gives the protein CASSLDPLDRAYEQYF.

This clone has just one count. The DNA of the CDR3 is TGTGCCAGCAGTTTTAGCGGAGTTTACAATGAGCAGTTCTTC. This translates into CASSFSGVYNEQFF. The chain recombines TRBV2 with TRBJ2-1; D may be TRBD2 (6 bases). The ends were cut back, 5 bases at V and 4 bases at J, with 12 bases in the middle. This CDR3 comprises 14 residues. In germline, CDR1 is SNHLY, CDR2 FYNNEI.

The gene calls are TRBV25-1 and TRBJ2-7; 8 nucleotides line up with TRBD2. Per germline, CDR1 MGHDK and CDR2 SYGVNS. V trimming: 4 bases; J trimming: 2 bases; junction bases outside the gene matches: 10. The CDR3 extends over 16 amino acids. The CDR3 nucleotides are TGTGCCAGCAGTGCTCCCATCCCCGGGAGGGCCTACGAGCAGTACTTC. It specifies CASSAPIPGRAYEQYF.

The chain recombines TRBV2 with TRBJ1-6; 9 bases fit TRBD1. CDR1 and CDR2 from the germline V gene are SNHLY and FYNNEI. The CDR3 runs to 15 residues. After removal of 4 bases from V and 10 bases from J, the junction contained 8 bases not matched to a gene. This chain's CDR3 is CASSAGTGSRSPLHF. CDR3 DNA sequence: TGTGCCAGCAGTGCTGGGACAGGGAGTCGGTCACCCCTCCACTTT.

This chain connects TRBV30 to TRBJ1-5, with TRBD1 matching over 10 bases. Trimming cost V 0 bases and J 7 bases; bases outside gene matches: 9. Germline V CDR1 and CDR2: GTSNPN, SVGIG (reference sequence). This CDR3 is 16 amino acids long. The CDR3 nucleotides read TGTGCCTGGAGTGTGAGTAGACAGGGGGCTCGACAGCCCCAGCATTTT. Residues: CAWSVSRQGARQPQHF.

The chain uses TRBV4-1 and TRBJ2-5, with no clear D. From germline, CDR1 is MGHRA and CDR2 YSYEKL. The CDR3 sequence is 14 residues long. The germline V and J ends were trimmed by 1 base and 2 bases, with 8 bases remaining between them. CDR3 sequence reads: CASSQAHRQETQYF. In nucleotides, the CDR3 is TGCGCCAGCAGCCAAGCTCACAGACAAGAGACCCAGTACTTC.

V gene TRBV5-1 combines with J gene TRBJ2-7, with 14 nucleotides matching TRBD2. CDR1 and CDR2 from the germline V gene are SGHRS and YFSETQ. J gave up 5 bases and V 4 bases, and 17 bases lay outside the gene matches. CDR3 length: 19 amino acids. The CDR3 reads CASSGQQQGGTSGSDEQYF. The CDR3 DNA reads as TGCGCCAGCAGCGGCCAACAACAGGGTGGGACTAGCGGGAGCGACGAGCAGTACTTC. Combining the CDR3 with reference TRBV5-1 and TRBJ2-7 gives the whole variable domain KAGVTQTPRYLIKTRGQQVTLSCSPISGHRSVSWYQQTPGQGLQFLFEYFSETQRNKGNFPGRFSGRQFSNSRSEMNVSTLELGDSALYLCASSGQQQGGTSGSDEQYFGPGTRLTVT.

The CDR3 nucleotides are TGTGCCAGCAGCTTTATAGCGTCCCAGTATTTT. Encoded protein: CASSFIASQYF. The chain joins TRBV5-5 to TRBJ2-3, with D possibly TRBD2 on 5 matching bases. CDR3 length: 11 residues. The ends were cut back, 2 bases at V and 12 bases at J, with 10 bases in the middle. CDR1 and CDR2 from the germline V gene are SGHKS and YYEKEE (reference sequence). The full variable domain, completed using reference TRBV5-5 and TRBJ2-3, is DAGVTQSPTHLIKTRGQQVTLRCSPISGHKSVSWYQQVLGQGPQFIFQYYEKEERGRGNFPDRFSARQFPNYSSELNVNALLLGDSALYLCASSFIASQYFGPGTRLTVL.

CDR3 residues: CASSLNRGLWTGELFF. The CDR3 nucleotides read TGTGCCAGCAGCCTTAACAGGGGGCTGTGGACCGGGGAGCTGTTTTTT. The gene calls are TRBV5-8 and TRBJ2-2; 9 bases are shared with TRBD1. This CDR3 contains 16 residues. Germline V lookup: CDR1 SGHTS, CDR2 YDEGEE. V was pared by 4 bases and J by 5 bases, with 9 bases of the junction left unmatched.

This clone was observed once. The chain has TRBV12-5 and TRBJ2-1; 9 bases line up with TRBD1. V shed 4 bases and J 8 bases; nucleotides not matched to a gene: 9. This CDR3 region has 15 residues. In germline, CDR1 is LGHNT, CDR2 FRNRAP. In DNA, the CDR3 is TGTGCTAGTGGTTCGCGGGACAGGGAAAATCATGAGCAGTTCTTC. It encodes CASGSRDRENHEQFF.

The chain recombines TRBV7-6 with TRBJ2-3; D is ambiguous. Deletions cut 3 bases from V and 4 bases from J, with 11 bases between. Germline-derived CDR1 and CDR2 are SGHVS and FNYEAQ. The CDR3 extends over 14 amino acids. The CDR3 sequence is CASSFLTSSDTQYF. The CDR3 DNA is TGTGCCAGCAGCTTCCTGACAAGTTCAGATACGCAGTATTTT.

V gene TRBV5-1 combines with J gene TRBJ2-7; D perhaps matches TRBD2 (6 bases). V was cut by 0 bases and J by 4 bases, with 14 bases left in between. Germline loops: CDR1 SGHRS, CDR2 YFSETQ. This CDR3 region has 15 residues. CDR3 in amino acids: CASSLGWGDSYEQYF. DNA of the CDR3: TGCGCCAGCAGCTTGGGGTGGGGGGATTCGTACGAGCAGTACTTC. Drawing the rest from reference TRBV5-1 and TRBJ2-7, the complete variable domain is KAGVTQTPRYLIKTRGQQVTLSCSPISGHRSVSWYQQTPGQGLQFLFEYFSETQRNKGNFPGRFSGRQFSNSRSEMNVSTLELGDSALYLCASSLGWGDSYEQYFGPGTRLTVT.

The chain joins TRBV28 to TRBJ2-2; TRBD1 is a possible D gene (5 bases). The CDR3 loop spans 16 amino acids. With 1 base removed from V and 0 bases from J, the gap between germline ends came to 9 bases. CDR1 is MDHEN and CDR2 is SYDVKM in the germline V gene. DNA of the CDR3: TGTGCCAGCAGTTTATATCCGACAGCGAACACCGGGGAGCTGTTTTTT. Protein sequence: CASSLYPTANTGELFF.

This clone has just a few counts. V gene TRBV27 combines with J gene TRBJ1-2; D remains ambiguous. Trimming took off 5 bases at V and 4 bases at J, with 20 bases between the two ends. The CDR3 sequence is 16 residues long. From germline, CDR1 is MNHEY and CDR2 SMNVEV (reference sequence). The CDR3 DNA reads TGTGCCAGCAGTCGAAATCAGGCGACGACCCTCTATGGCTACACCTTC. Amino acid sequence: CASSRNQATTLYGYTF.

V and J are TRBV6-5 and TRBJ1-6; the match to TRBD1 covers 8 bases. With 5 bases clipped from V and 10 bases from J, the junction kept 7 bases outside the gene matches. The germline CDR1 and CDR2 sequences are MNHEY and SVGAGI. This CDR3 is built from 14 residues. The CDR3 loop reads CASSTDRGSSPLHF. CDR3 in DNA: TGTGCCAGCAGTACTGACAGGGGAAGCTCACCCCTCCACTTT.